The 6 T cell receptor delta chains below were found in one sample sequenced in a study of γδ T cells in repeated Plasmodium falciparum infection. TCRdb re-called the multiplex PCR reads using CATT. This table holds approximately 90,000 delta-chain clones, 0.9% to 1% found once. Vgamma9/Vdelta2+ and Vdelta2-negative gammadelta T cells were flow-sorted from PBMC for bulk sequencing. Sequencing used gamma-delta T cells from blood. These receptors were obtained from a pool of human donors (malaria-infected and uninfected, not separated).

The sample holds a few counts of this clone. The translation of this DNA and the TCRdb protein of a much larger clone differ at residue 23, probably owing to a read error; the protein shown here is translated from the DNA. The chain recombines TRDV3 with TRDJ1, with D possibly called TRDD2 or TRDD3 (8 bases each). In the absence of a J gene in TCRdb, the DNA was matched to germline to assign it here. The CDR3 contains 26 residues. The germline CDR1 and CDR2 sequences are TVYSNPD and GDNSRS (reference sequence). CDR3 DNA: TGTGCCTTTGGGGGGAAACCCACCTTCCTAGCTGGGGGAAGTTATTCAGACCCTCCGTACACCGATAGACTCATCTTT. It codes for CAFGGKPTFLAGGSYSDPPYTDRLIF.

Points on this clone: A read error likely explains why the TCRdb protein, taken from a much larger clone, differs from this DNA's translation at residue 14; the protein shown is translated from the DNA. The chain uses TRDV1 and TRDJ2, with TRDD3 matching over 11 bases. The CDR3 is 18 residues long. Germline lookup yields CDR1 TSWWSYY and CDR2 QGS. CDR3 sequence reads: CALGDVIGGYDLTEQLFF. The DNA of the CDR3 is TGTGCTCTTGGGGATGTCATTGGGGGATACGACTTGACAGAACAACTCTTCTTT.

Regarding this clone: The likely explanation is a read error, given a far larger clone one base away. Other DNA sequences within the sample encode an identical CDR3. V usage is TRDV2 and J usage is TRDJ1; D unresolved. Germline V lookup: CDR1 GEAIGNYY, CDR2 EKD. The CDR3 runs 18 residues. The chain's CDR3 is CACDHVLRTADSTNKLIF. CDR3 in DNA: TGCGCCTGTGACCACGTCCTCCGTACTGCCGATTCCACCAATAAACTCATCTTT.

A remark on this clone: A far bigger clonotype differs at one base, so this is likely a read error. The sample carries other DNA sequences with the same CDR3. This sequence joins TRDV2 and TRDJ3; D might be TRDD3 (5 bases). This CDR3 has 17 amino acids. Per the germline V gene, CDR1 is GEAIGNYY and CDR2 is EKD. This chain's CDR3 is CACDTLLGPWDTRQMFF. As DNA, the CDR3 is TGTGCCTGTGACACCCTACTAGGGCCCTGGGACACCCGGCAGATGTTTTTC.

Concerning this clone itself: TCRdb records a much larger clone's protein for this DNA, with a difference at residue 8 that likely arises from a read error; the protein given is the translation of the DNA. The chain uses TRDV1 and TRDJ1, with 13 bases aligning to TRDD3. Because TCRdb records no J gene, it was assigned here through a match of the DNA to germline. Germline V gene sequence: CDR1 TSWWSYY, CDR2 QGS. The trim removed 1 base at V and 0 bases at J, leaving 23 bases unmatched. CDR3 length: 24 residues. The chain's CDR3 is CALGERPSSLTGGYAAGYTDKLIF. The CDR3 nucleotides read TGTGCTCTTGGGGAACGACCTTCCTCGCTAACTGGGGGATACGCTGCCGGGTACACCGATAAACTCATCTTT.

As regards this clone: TCRdb records a much larger clone's protein for this DNA, with a difference at residue 14 that likely arises from a read error; the protein given is the translation of the DNA. The V gene is TRDV2; the J gene was not called; TRDD3, the table's D call, was not compared with the DNA. Germline V gene lookup returns CDR1 GEAIGNYY and CDR2 EKD. This CDR3 comprises 15 residues. The CDR3 sequence is CACDILTGGYRELTF. CDR3 DNA: TGTGCCTGTGACATCCTTACTGGGGGATACCGGGAGCTCACCTTT.